A single T cell receptor beta chain is shown here with its context. Its antigen is unidentified. The length of the CDR3 is 16 residues. Per germline, CDR1 SGDLS and CDR2 YYNGEE. V was trimmed by 0 bases and J by 0 bases, leaving 10 bases between them. This sample stems from a study of Ad26.COV2.S vaccination and SARS-CoV-2 variants. Libraries were prepared by immunoSEQ multiplex PCR; TCRdb keeps only in-frame clonotypes and omits some of them. The sample has about 350,000 clones, 92% seen once. Study-level points and caveats: With respect to non-spike TCR breadth, vaccine and placebo recipients were similar. Responses of spike-specific T cells (both CD8+ and CD4+) reportedly showed substantial breadth after vaccination. Quantification of TCR breadth and depth may have yielded underestimates of total T cell responses. While placebo recipients had lower spike-specific TCR breadth, vaccine recipients had more.

The origin of this receptor is a human donor who had recovered from COVID-19. Here the sequenced sample was peripheral blood, taken after recovery from COVID-19. The genes are TRBV9 and TRBJ1-3, with D maybe TRBD1 (6 bases). The CDR3 DNA reads as TGTGCCAGCAGCGTAGGAGGACAGATCTCTGGAAACACCATATATTTT. It translates to CASSVGGQISGNTIYF.